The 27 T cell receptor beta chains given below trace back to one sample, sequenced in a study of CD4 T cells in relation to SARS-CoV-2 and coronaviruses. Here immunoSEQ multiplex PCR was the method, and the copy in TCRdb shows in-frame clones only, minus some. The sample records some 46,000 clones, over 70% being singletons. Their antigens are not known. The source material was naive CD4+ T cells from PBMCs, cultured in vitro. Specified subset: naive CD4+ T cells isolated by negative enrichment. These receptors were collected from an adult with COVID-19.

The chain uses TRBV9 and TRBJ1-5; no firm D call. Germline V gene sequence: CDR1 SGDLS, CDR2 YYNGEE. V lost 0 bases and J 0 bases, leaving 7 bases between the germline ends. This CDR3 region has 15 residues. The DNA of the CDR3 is TGTGCCAGCAGCGTAGGGGTAAATAGCAATCAGCCCCAGCATTTT. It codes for CASSVGVNSNQPQHF.

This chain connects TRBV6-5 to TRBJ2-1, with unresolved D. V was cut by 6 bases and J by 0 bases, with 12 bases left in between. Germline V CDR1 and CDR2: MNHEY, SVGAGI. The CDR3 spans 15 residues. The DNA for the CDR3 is TGTGCCAGCAGGAGCGCGTTGAGCTCCTACAATGAGCAGTTCTTC. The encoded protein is CASRSALSSYNEQFF.

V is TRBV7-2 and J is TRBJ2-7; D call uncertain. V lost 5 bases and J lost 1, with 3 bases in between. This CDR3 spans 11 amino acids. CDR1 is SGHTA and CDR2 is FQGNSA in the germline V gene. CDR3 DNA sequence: TGTGCCAGCAGCGAATCCTACGAGCAGTACTTC. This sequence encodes CASSESYEQYF.

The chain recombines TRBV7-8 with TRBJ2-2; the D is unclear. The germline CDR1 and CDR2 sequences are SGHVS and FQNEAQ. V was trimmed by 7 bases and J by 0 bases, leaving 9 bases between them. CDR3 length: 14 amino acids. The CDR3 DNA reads TGTGCCAGCAAGTTGGAGACGAACACCGGGGAGCTGTTTTTT. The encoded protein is CASKLETNTGELFF.

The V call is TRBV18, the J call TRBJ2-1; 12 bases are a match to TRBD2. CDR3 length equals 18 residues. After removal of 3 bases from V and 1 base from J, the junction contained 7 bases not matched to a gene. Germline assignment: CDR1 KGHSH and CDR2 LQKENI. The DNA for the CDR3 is TGTGCCAGCTCACCCGGCCTAGCGGGAGGGGGGTCCTACAATGAGCAGTTCTTC. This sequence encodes CASSPGLAGGGSYNEQFF.

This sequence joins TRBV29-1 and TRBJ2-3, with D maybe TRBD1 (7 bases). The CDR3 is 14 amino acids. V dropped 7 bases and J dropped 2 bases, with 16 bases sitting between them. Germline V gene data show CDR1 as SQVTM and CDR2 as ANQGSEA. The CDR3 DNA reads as TGCAGCGCCGCCGCGGGACAGAACACAGATACGCAGTATTTT. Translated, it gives CSAAAGQNTDTQYF.

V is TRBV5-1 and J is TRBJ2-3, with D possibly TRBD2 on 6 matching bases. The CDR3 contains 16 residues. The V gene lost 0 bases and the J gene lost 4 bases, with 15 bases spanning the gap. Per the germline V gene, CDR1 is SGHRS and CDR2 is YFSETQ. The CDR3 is CASSLGGTPGPDTQYF. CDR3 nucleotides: TGCGCCAGCAGCTTGGGCGGGACCCCGGGCCCAGATACGCAGTATTTT.

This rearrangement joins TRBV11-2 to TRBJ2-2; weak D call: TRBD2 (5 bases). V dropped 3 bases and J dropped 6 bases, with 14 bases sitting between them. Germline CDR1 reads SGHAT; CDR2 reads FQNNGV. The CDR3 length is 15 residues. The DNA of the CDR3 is TGTGCCAGCAGCTTTTTCTCTGGGAGTTCCGGGGAGCTGTTTTTT. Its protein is CASSFFSGSSGELFF.

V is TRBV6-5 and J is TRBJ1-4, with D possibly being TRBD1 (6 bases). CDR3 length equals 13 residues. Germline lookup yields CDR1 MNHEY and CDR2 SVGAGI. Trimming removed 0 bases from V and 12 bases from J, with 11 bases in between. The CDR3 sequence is CASSYSIQGELFF. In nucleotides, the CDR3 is TGTGCCAGCAGTTACTCAATACAGGGTGAACTGTTTTTT.

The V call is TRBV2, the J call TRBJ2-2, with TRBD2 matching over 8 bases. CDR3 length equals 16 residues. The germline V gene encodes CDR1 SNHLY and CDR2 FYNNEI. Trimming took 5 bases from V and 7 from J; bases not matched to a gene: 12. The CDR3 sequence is CASSSGASGFGGELFF. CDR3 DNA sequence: TGTGCCAGCAGTTCGGGGGCTAGCGGGTTTGGCGGGGAGCTGTTTTTT.

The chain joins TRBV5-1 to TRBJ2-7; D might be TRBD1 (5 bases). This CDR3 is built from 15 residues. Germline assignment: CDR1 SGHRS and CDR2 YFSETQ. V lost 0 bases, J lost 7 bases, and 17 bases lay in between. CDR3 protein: CASSLVGEPFGEQYF. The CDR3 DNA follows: TGCGCCAGCAGCTTGGTAGGGGAACCCTTCGGGGAGCAGTACTTC.

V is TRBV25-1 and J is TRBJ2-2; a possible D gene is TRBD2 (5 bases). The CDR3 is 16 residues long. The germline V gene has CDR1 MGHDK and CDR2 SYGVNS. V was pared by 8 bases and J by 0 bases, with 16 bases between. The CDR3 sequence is CASAPNRGPNTGELFF. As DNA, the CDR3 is TGTGCCAGCGCGCCTAATAGAGGGCCGAACACCGGGGAGCTGTTTTTT.

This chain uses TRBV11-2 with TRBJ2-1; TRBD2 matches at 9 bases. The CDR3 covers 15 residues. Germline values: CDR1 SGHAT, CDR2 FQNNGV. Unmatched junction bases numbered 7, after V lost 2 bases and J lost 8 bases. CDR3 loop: CASSLNSGRIYEQFF. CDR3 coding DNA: TGTGCCAGCAGCTTAAACAGCGGGAGGATTTATGAGCAGTTCTTC.

CDR3 loop: CASSESGGVETQYF. The CDR3, as DNA: TGTGCCAGCAGTGAATCGGGGGGCGTGGAGACCCAGTACTTC. The gene calls are TRBV2 and TRBJ2-5, with D possibly being TRBD2 (7 bases). V gave up 2 bases and J gave up 5 bases, with 12 bases separating them. The CDR3 totals 14 residues. Germline CDR1 is SNHLY and CDR2 is FYNNEI.

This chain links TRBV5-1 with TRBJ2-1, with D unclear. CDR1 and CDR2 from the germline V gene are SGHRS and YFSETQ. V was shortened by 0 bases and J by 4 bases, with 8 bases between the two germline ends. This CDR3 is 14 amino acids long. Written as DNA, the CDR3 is TGCGCCAGCAGCTTGGACCCGCTATACAATGAGCAGTTCTTC. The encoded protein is CASSLDPLYNEQFF.

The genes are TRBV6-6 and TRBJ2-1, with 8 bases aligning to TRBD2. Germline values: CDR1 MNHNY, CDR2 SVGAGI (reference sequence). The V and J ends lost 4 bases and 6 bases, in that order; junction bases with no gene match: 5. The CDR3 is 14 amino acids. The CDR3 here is CASSSGTRPNEQFF. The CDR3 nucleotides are TGTGCCAGCAGTTCCGGGACTAGACCCAATGAGCAGTTCTTC.

In DNA form, the CDR3 reads TGTGCCACCAGTGATTTTGGGCACAATGAGCAGTTCTTC. This gives the protein CATSDFGHNEQFF. The chain combines TRBV24-1 with TRBJ2-1; no definite D call. Germline V gene sequence: CDR1 KGHDR, CDR2 SFDVKD. The V gene lost 1 base and the J gene lost 5 bases, with 5 bases spanning the gap. CDR3 length: 13 amino acids.

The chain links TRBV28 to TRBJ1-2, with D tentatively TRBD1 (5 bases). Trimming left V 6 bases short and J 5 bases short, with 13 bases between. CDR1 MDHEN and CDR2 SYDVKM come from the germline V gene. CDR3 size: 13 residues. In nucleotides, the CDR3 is TGTGCCAGCAGCATCCCGGCAGGGTATGGCTACACCTTC. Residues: CASSIPAGYGYTF.

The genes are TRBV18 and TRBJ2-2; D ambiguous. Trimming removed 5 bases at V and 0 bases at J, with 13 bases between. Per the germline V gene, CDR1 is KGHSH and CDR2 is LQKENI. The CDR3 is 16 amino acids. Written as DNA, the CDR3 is TGTGCCAGCTCATTAACACCTACCGCGAACACCGGGGAGCTGTTTTTT. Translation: CASSLTPTANTGELFF.

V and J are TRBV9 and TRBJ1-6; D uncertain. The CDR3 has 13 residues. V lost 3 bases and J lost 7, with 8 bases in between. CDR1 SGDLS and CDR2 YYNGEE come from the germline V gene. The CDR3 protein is CASSGAVNSPLHF. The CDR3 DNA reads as TGTGCCAGCAGCGGGGCGGTCAATTCACCCCTCCACTTT.

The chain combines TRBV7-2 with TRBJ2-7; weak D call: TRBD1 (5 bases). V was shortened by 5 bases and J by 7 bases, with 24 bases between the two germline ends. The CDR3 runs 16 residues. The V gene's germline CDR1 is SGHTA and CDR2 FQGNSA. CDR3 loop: CASSPRWKGPAREQYF. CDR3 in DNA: TGTGCCAGCAGCCCCCGGTGGAAGGGGCCGGCGCGGGAGCAGTACTTC. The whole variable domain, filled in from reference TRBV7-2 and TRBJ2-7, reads GAGVSQSPSNKVTEKGKDVELRCDPISGHTALYWYRQSLGQGLEFLIYFQGNSAPDKSGLPSDRFSAERTGGSVSTLTIQRTQQEDSAVYLCASSPRWKGPAREQYFGPGTRLTVT.

The CDR3 sequence is CASSFSPSGSTDTQYF. CDR3 nucleotides: TGTGCCAGCAGCTTTAGTCCTAGCGGAAGCACAGATACGCAGTATTTT. J is TRBJ2-3 and V is TRBV5-4; TRBD2 agrees at 7 bases. Germline CDR1 SGHNT, CDR2 YYREEE (reference sequence). This CDR3 is 16 amino acids long. The J segment lost 0 bases and the V segment lost 2 bases, leaving 6 bases of the junction unmatched.

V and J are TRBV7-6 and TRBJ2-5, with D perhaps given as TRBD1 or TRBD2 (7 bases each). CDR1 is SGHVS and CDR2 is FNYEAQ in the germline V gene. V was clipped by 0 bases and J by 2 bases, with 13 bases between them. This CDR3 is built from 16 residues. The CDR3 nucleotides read TGTGCCAGCAGCTTAGCGGGAGGGGGCTTACAAGAGACCCAGTACTTC. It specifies CASSLAGGGLQETQYF.

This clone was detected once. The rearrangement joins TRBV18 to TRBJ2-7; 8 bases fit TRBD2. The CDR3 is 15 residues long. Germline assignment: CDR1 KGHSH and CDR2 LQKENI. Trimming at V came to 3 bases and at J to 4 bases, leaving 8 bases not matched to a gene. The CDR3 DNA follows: TGTGCCAGCTCACCCGTCGGACTAGCAGCTTACGAGCAGTACTTC. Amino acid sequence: CASSPVGLAAYEQYF.

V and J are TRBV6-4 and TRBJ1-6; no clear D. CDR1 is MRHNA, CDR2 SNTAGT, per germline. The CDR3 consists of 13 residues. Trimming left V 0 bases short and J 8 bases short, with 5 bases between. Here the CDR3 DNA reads TGTGCCAGCAGTGACTCCGGCGATTCACCCCTCCACTTT. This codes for CASSDSGDSPLHF.

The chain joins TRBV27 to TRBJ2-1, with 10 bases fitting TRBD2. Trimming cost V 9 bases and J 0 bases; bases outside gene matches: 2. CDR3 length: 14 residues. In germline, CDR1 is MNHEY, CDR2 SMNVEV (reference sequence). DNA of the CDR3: TGTGCCAGTGCTAGCGGGGGCTCCTACAATGAGCAGTTCTTC. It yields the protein CASASGGSYNEQFF.

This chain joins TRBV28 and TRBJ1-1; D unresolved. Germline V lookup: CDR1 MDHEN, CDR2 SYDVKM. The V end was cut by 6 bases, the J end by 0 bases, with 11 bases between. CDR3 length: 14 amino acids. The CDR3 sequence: CASSLGELNTEAFF. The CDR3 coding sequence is TGTGCCAGCAGCCTAGGAGAATTGAACACTGAAGCTTTCTTT.